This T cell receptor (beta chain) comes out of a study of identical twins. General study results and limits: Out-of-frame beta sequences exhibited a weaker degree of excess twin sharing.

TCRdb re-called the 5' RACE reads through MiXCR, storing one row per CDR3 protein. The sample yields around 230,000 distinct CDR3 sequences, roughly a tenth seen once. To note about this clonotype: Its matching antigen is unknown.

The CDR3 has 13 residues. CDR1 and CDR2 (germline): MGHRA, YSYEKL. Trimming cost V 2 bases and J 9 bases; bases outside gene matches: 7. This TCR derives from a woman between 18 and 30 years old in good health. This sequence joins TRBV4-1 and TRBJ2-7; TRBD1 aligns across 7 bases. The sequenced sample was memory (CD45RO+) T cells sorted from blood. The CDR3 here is CASSQPRDRGQYF. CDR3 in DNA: TGCGCCAGCAGCCAACCCCGGGACAGAGGGCAGTACTTC.